This record covers a single T cell receptor beta chain. Its antigen remains unidentified. The sample belongs to a study of CD8 T cells in ankylosing spondylitis. Study-level findings and limits: Disease-associated clonotypes exhibited CD8+ identity and were relatively infrequent in peripheral blood.

The V and J ends lost 6 bases and 7 bases, in that order; junction bases with no gene match: 9. The CDR3 length is 14 residues. MiXCR, applied by TCRdb to the 5' RACE reads, yields one record per CDR3 protein. This table holds approximately 240,000 distinct CDR3 sequences, roughly a quarter found once. The TCR comes from a male donor with ankylosing spondylitis or in good health (not recorded which). The sequencing sample was made of blood, either unsorted or a sorted T cell fraction (not recorded which). The rearrangement joins TRBV12-3 or TRBV12-4 to TRBJ1-5, with 7 bases matching TRBD1. The CDR3 sequence is CASSRDSSRQPQHF. CDR3 in DNA: TGTGCCAGCAGCCGGGACAGTTCTAGGCAGCCCCAGCATTTT.